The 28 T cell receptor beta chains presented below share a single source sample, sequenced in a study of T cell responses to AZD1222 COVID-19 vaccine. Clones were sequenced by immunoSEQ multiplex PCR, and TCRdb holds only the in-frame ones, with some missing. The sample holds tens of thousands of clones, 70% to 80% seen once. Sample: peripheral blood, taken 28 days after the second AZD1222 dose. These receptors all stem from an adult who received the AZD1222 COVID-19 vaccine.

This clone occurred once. CDR3 nucleotide sequence: TGTGCCAGCAGGGCGTTCTCTGGAAACACCATATATTTT. Its translation: CASRAFSGNTIYF. V and J are TRBV6-5 and TRBJ1-3; D not resolved. This CDR3 has 13 residues. Germline V gene sequence: CDR1 MNHEY, CDR2 SVGAGI. Deletions cut 6 bases from V and 0 bases from J, with 6 bases between.

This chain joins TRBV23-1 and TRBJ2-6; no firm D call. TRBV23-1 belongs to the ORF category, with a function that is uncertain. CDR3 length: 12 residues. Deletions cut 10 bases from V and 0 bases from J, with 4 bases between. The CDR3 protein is CATLSGANVLTF. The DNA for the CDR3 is TGCGCCACACTCTCTGGGGCCAACGTCCTGACTTTC.

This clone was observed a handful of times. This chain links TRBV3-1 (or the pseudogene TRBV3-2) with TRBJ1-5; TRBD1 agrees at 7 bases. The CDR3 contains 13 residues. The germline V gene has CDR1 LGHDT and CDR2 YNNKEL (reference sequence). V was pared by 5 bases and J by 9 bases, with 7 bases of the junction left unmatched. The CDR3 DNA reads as TGTGCCAGCAGCTCACAGGGGTCGTGGCCCCAGCATTTT. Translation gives CASSSQGSWPQHF.

The CDR3 sequence is CASSYRTGGQSPLHF. In nucleotides, the CDR3 is TGTGCCAGCAGTTACCGGACAGGGGGCCAGTCACCCCTCCACTTT. V is TRBV6-5 and J is TRBJ1-6, with 11 bases fitting TRBD1. This CDR3 is built from 15 residues. Germline CDR1 reads MNHEY; CDR2 reads SVGAGI. V shed 2 bases and J 10 bases; nucleotides not matched to a gene: 4.

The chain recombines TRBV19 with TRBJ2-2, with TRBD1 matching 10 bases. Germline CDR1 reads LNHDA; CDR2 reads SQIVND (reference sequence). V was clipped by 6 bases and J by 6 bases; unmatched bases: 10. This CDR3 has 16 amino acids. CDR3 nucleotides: TGTGCCAGTAGCAGAGAGACAGGGGGCGCGGCCGGGGAGCTGTTTTTT. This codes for CASSRETGGAAGELFF.

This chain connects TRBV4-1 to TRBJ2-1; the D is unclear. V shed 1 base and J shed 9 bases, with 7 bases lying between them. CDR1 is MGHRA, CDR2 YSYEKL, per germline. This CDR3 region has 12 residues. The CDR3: CASSQGDFEQFF. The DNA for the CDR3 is TGCGCCAGCAGCCAAGGGGATTTTGAGCAGTTCTTC.

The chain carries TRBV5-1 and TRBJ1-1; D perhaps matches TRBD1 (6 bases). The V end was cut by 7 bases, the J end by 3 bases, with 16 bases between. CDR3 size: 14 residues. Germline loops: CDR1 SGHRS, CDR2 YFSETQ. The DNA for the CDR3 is TGCGCCAGCGGGCTCGGGACAACTTACACTGAAGCTTTCTTT. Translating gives CASGLGTTYTEAFF.

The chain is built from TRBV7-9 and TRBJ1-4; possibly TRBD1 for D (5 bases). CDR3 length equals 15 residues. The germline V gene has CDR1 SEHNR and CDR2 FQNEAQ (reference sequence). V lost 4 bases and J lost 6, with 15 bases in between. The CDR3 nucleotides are TGTGCCAGCAGCTCTGAGGTTCGAGGGGATGAAAAACTGTTTTTT. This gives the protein CASSSEVRGDEKLFF.

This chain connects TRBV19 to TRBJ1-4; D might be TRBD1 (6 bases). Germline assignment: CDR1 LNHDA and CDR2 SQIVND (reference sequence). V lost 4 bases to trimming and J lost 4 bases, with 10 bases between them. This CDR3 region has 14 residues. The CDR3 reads CASSTGQFNEKLFF. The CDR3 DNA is TGTGCCAGTAGTACCGGACAGTTTAATGAAAAACTGTTTTTT. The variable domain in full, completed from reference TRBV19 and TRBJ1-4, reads DGGITQSPKYLFRKEGQNVTLSCEQNLNHDAMYWYRQDPGQGLRLIYYSQIVNDFQKGDIAEGYSVSREKKESFPLTVTSAQKNPTAFYLCASSTGQFNEKLFFGSGTQLSVL.

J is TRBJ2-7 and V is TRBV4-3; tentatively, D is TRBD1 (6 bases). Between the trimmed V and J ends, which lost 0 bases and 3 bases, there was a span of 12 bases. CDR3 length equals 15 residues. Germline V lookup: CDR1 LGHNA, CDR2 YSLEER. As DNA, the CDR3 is TGCGCCAGCAGCCAAGAATACAGGGTCGACTACGAGCAGTACTTC. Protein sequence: CASSQEYRVDYEQYF.

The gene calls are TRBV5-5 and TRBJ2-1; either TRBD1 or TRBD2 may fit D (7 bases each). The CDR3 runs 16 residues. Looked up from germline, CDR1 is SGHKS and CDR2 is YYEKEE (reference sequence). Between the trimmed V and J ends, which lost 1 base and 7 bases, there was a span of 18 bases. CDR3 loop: CASSLRAAGGVNEQFF. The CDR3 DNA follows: TGTGCCAGCAGCTTGCGGGCGGCAGGGGGGGTTAATGAGCAGTTCTTC.

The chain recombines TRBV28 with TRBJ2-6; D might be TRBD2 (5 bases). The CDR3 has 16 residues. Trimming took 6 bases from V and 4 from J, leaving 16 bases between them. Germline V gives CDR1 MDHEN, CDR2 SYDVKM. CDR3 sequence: CASSSPGVSGANVLTF. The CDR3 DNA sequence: TGTGCCAGCAGCTCGCCCGGGGTCTCCGGGGCCAACGTCCTGACTTTC.

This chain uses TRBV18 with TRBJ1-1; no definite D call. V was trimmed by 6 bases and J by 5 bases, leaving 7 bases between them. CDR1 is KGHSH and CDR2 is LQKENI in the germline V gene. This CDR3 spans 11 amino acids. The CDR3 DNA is TGTGCCAGCTCCCTAGGTACTGAAGCTTTCTTT. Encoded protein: CASSLGTEAFF.

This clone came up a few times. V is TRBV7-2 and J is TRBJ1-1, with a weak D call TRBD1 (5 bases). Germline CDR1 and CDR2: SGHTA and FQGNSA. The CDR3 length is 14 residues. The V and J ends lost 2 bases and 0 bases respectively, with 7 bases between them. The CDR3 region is CASSLQGLNTEAFF. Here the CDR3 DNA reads TGTGCCAGCAGCTTACAGGGTTTGAACACTGAAGCTTTCTTT.

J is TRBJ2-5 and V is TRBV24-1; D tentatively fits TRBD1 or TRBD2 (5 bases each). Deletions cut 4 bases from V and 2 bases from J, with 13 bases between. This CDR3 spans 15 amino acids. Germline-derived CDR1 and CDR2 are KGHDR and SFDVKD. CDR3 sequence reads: CATSDPMGTQETQYF. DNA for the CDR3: TGTGCCACCAGTGACCCGATGGGGACGCAAGAGACCCAGTACTTC.

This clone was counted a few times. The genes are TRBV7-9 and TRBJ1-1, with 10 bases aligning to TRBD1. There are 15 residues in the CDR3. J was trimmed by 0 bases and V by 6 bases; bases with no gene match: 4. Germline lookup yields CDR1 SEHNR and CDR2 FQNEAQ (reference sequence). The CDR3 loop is CASSSTGGLNTEAFF. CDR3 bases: TGTGCCAGCAGTTCGACAGGGGGCTTGAACACTGAAGCTTTCTTT.

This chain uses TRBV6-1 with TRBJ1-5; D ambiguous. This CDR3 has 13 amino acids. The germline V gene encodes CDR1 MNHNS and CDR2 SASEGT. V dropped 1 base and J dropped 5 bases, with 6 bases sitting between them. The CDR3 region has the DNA TGTGCCAGCAGTGAAGTGATCGATCAGCCCCAGCATTTT. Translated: CASSEVIDQPQHF.

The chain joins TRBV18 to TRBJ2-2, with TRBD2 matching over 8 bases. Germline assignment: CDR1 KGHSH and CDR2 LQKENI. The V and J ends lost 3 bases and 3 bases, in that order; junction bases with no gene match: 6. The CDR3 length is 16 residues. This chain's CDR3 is CASSPPGLAHTGELFF. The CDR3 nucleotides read TGTGCCAGCTCACCGCCCGGACTAGCCCACACCGGGGAGCTGTTTTTT. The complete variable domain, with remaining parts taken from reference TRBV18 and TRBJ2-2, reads NAGVMQNPRHLVRRRGQEARLRCSPMKGHSHVYWYRQLPEEGLKFMVYLQKENIIDESGMPKERFSAEFPKEGPSILRIQQVVRGDSAAYFCASSPPGLAHTGELFFGEGSRLTVL.

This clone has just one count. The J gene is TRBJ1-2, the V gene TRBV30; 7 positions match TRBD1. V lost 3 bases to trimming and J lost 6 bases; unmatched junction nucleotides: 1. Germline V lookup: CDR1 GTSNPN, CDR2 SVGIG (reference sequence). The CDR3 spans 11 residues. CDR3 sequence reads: CAWSRGNGYTF. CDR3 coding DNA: TGTGCCTGGAGCAGGGGGAATGGCTACACCTTC.

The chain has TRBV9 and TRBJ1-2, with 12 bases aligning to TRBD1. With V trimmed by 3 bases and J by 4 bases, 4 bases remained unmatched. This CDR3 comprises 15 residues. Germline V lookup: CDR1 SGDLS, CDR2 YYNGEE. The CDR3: CASSDGTGGVYGYTF. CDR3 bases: TGTGCCAGCAGCGATGGGACAGGGGGCGTCTATGGCTACACCTTC.

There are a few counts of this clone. The CDR3 region has the DNA TGTGCCAGCAGCTGGGGGACAGATACGCAGTATTTT. It translates to CASSWGTDTQYF. The chain carries TRBV5-6 and TRBJ2-3; either TRBD1 or TRBD2 may fit D (5 bases each). Germline CDR1 is SGHDT and CDR2 is YYEEEE. Trimming took off 3 bases at V and 3 bases at J, with 5 bases between the two ends. The CDR3 spans 12 residues.

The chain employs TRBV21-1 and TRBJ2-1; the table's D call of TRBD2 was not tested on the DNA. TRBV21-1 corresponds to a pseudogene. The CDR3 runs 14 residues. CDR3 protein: CASGTRGGWNEQFF. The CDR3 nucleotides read TGTGCCAGCGGGACTCGGGGGGGCTGGAATGAGCAGTTCTTC.

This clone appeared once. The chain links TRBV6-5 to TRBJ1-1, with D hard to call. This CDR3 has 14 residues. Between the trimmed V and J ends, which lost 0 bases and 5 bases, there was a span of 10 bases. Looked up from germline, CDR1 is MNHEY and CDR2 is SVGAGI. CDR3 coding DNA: TGTGCCAGCAGTTACTCCGCCGGGGAAACTGAAGCTTTCTTT. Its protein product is CASSYSAGETEAFF.

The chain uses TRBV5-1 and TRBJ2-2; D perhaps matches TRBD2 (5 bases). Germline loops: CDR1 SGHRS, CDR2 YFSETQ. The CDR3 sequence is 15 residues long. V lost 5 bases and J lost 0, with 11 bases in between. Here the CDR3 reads CASSTGNANTGELFF. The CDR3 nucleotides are TGCGCCAGCAGTACCGGGAACGCGAACACCGGGGAGCTGTTTTTT.

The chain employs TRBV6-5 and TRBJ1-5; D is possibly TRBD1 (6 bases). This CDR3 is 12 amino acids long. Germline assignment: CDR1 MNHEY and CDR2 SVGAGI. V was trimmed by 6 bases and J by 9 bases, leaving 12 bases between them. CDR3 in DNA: TGTGCCAGCAGGGACAGCCCTCCGCCCCAGCATTTT. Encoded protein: CASRDSPPPQHF.

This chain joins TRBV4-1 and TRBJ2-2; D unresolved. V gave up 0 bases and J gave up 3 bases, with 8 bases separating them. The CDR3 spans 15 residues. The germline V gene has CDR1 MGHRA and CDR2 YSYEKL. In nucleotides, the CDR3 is TGCGCCAGCAGCCAAGATGGTTCGGACACCGGGGAGCTGTTTTTT. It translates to CASSQDGSDTGELFF.

For the CDR3, the DNA is TGTGCCAGCAGTTTTCTCGGGAGAGAGGAAGCTTTCTTT. Amino acids: CASSFLGREEAFF. V is TRBV12-3 or TRBV12-4 and J is TRBJ1-1; D is uncertain. CDR3 length equals 13 residues. The ends were cut back, 3 bases at V and 8 bases at J, with 13 bases in the middle.

CDR3 coding DNA: TGCGCCAGCAGCTTGGATGCCTTTTCGGCGCAGTATTTT. It encodes CASSLDAFSAQYF. The rearrangement uses TRBV5-1 and TRBJ2-3; D uncertain. CDR3 length: 13 amino acids. Trimming shortened V by 0 bases and J by 10 bases, and 12 bases separated the two germline ends. Germline loops: CDR1 SGHRS, CDR2 YFSETQ.